The next 7 T cell receptor beta chains were all read from a single sample in a study of cytomegalovirus exposure and HLA in healthy donors. PCR involved 60 Vbeta and 13 Jbeta primers. Libraries were prepared by immunoSEQ multiplex PCR; TCRdb keeps only in-frame clonotypes and omits some of them. This table has 90,000 to 120,000 clones, around 77% appearing once. The specimen was PBMCs. All receptors come from a male donor in good health and CMV-seronegative.

The chain recombines TRBV27 with TRBJ2-1; D is possibly TRBD2 (5 bases). Germline V gene data show CDR1 as MNHEY and CDR2 as SMNVEV (reference sequence). V was cut by 0 bases and J by 9 bases, with 6 bases left in between. The CDR3 runs 12 residues. The CDR3 bases are TGTGCCAGCAGTTTATCAGGGAGTGAGCAGTTCTTC. Translated: CASSLSGSEQFF.

The rearrangement uses TRBV5-6 and TRBJ1-2, with unresolved D. V gave up 4 bases and J gave up 0 bases, with 13 bases separating them. From germline, CDR1 is SGHDT and CDR2 YYEEEE. The CDR3 sequence is 15 residues long. CDR3 sequence (DNA): TGTGCCAGCAGCAAACCGGAGACCACTAACTATGGCTACACCTTC. It codes for CASSKPETTNYGYTF.

The gene calls are TRBV7-8 and TRBJ2-5, with D unresolved. The J call is uncertain, as TRBJ2-7 better fits the DNA end. The CDR3 length is 15 residues. Germline-derived CDR1 and CDR2 are SGHVS and FQNEAQ. The CDR3, as DNA: TGTGCCAGCAGCTTAGGGGCAGTGACCTCCTACGAGCAGTACTTC. Residues: CASSLGAVTSYEQYF.

The J gene is TRBJ2-2, the V gene TRBV7-3, with a weak D call TRBD1 (6 bases). With 0 bases removed from V and 6 bases from J, the gap between germline ends came to 11 bases. CDR3 length: 15 residues. In germline, CDR1 is SGHTA, CDR2 FQGTGA. CDR3 bases: TGTGCCAGCAGCTTAACGCAGGGGTATTCCGGGGAGCTGTTTTTT. Translated: CASSLTQGYSGELFF.

V gene TRBV29-1 combines with J gene TRBJ1-2; TRBD1 is a possible D gene (5 bases). Per germline, CDR1 SQVTM and CDR2 ANQGSEA. This CDR3 has 13 residues. The V end lost 4 bases, the J end lost 6 bases, and 15 bases lay between the germline ends. The CDR3 region has the DNA TGCAGCGTTGTCCCCAGGGTGGGAAATGGCTACACCTTC. Translating gives CSVVPRVGNGYTF.

The V and J genes are TRBV7-9 and TRBJ2-2; a possible D gene is TRBD1 (6 bases). The CDR3 covers 15 residues. Trimming took 5 bases from V and 1 from J, leaving 11 bases between them. Germline-derived CDR1 and CDR2 are SEHNR and FQNEAQ (reference sequence). The CDR3 nucleotides read TGTGCCAGCAGCAGATGGGACAAGAACACCGGGGAGCTGTTTTTT. Translated, it gives CASSRWDKNTGELFF.

This rearrangement joins TRBV6-5 to TRBJ2-3; a weak D match, TRBD2 (5 bases). Per germline, CDR1 MNHEY and CDR2 SVGAGI. The V and J ends lost 7 bases and 4 bases respectively, with 18 bases between them. The CDR3 is made up of 15 amino acids. The CDR3 sequence is CASTRGLPGADTQYF. The CDR3 DNA sequence: TGTGCCAGCACTCGCGGACTCCCCGGGGCAGATACGCAGTATTTT.